One and the same sample provided the 6 T cell receptor beta chains below, sequenced in a study of cytomegalovirus exposure and HLA in healthy donors. Researchers ran the PCR with 60 Vbeta and 13 Jbeta primers. The data were produced by immunoSEQ multiplex PCR, yet TCRdb's version contains in-frame clones alone and is incomplete. Among 240,000 or so clones listed, roughly 80% were seen once. Sequenced material: PBMCs. These TCRs come from a woman in her thirties or forties in good health and CMV-seropositive.

The sample holds one count of this clone. V gene TRBV30 combines with J gene TRBJ1-2; 9 nucleotides line up with TRBD1. Germline loops: CDR1 GTSNPN, CDR2 SVGIG (reference sequence). J was trimmed by 2 bases and V by 3 bases; bases with no gene match: 4. The CDR3 is 14 residues long. The CDR3 DNA reads as TGTGCCTGGAGGGACAGGGGTGGGAACTATGGCTACACCTTC. Translated: CAWRDRGGNYGYTF. The whole variable domain, remainder taken from reference TRBV30 and TRBJ1-2, is SQTIHQWPATLVQPVGSPLSLECTVEGTSNPNLYWYRQAAGRGLQLLFYSVGIGQISSEVPQNLSASRPQDRQFILSSKKLLLSDSGFYLCAWRDRGGNYGYTFGSGTRLTVV.

The CDR3 loop is CASSGDRVLTFF. DNA of the CDR3: TGTGCCAGCAGTGGGGACAGGGTTTTGACTTTCTTT. This rearrangement joins TRBV6-1 to TRBJ1-1, with 9 bases that match TRBD1. The CDR3 is 12 residues long. Germline V gene data show CDR1 as MNHNS and CDR2 as SASEGT. The V segment lost 4 bases and the J segment 12 bases; nucleotides outside the gene matches: 6.

The CDR3 bases are TGTGCTAGTGGACCCGGGACAGGGGGTTGGGGCTACACCTTC. This sequence encodes CASGPGTGGWGYTF. V usage is TRBV12-5 and J usage is TRBJ1-2; TRBD1 aligns across 11 bases. This CDR3 region has 14 residues. The V gene end was trimmed by 6 bases and the J gene end by 8 bases; junction bases not matched to a gene: 8. CDR1 and CDR2 from the germline V gene are LGHNT and FRNRAP.

The rearrangement links TRBV19 to TRBJ2-3, with 7 bases lining up with TRBD2. Germline V gene sequence: CDR1 LNHDA, CDR2 SQIVND (reference sequence). The CDR3 spans 13 residues. With 11 bases clipped from V and 0 bases from J, the junction kept 5 bases outside the gene matches. The CDR3 loop reads CASRGGSTDTQYF. DNA of the CDR3: TGTGCCTCTAGGGGAGGGAGCACAGATACGCAGTATTTT. Full variable domain (missing parts from reference TRBV19 and TRBJ2-3): DGGITQSPKYLFRKEGQNVTLSCEQNLNHDAMYWYRQDPGQGLRLIYYSQIVNDFQKGDIAEGYSVSREKKESFPLTVTSAQKNPTAFYLCASRGGSTDTQYFGPGTRLTVL.

This clone came up a few times. The genes are TRBV4-3 and TRBJ2-7; 8 bases match TRBD1. The CDR3 sequence is 15 residues long. The trim removed 3 bases at V and 1 base at J, leaving 5 bases unmatched. Per the germline V gene, CDR1 is LGHNA and CDR2 is YSLEER. The CDR3 region is CASSHADRESYEQYF. CDR3 bases: TGCGCCAGCAGCCACGCGGACAGGGAATCCTACGAGCAGTACTTC.

As for this clone: An end of the junction does not agree with germline; a read error may underlie this. This chain uses TRBV7-9 with TRBJ1-6; 9 positions agree with TRBD1. The germline CDR1 and CDR2 sequences are SEHNR and FQNEAQ (reference sequence). The CDR3 runs 15 residues. The CDR3 DNA is TGTTCCAGCAGCTTTCAGGACAGGGGTAATTCACCCCTCCACTTT. This sequence encodes CSSSFQDRGNSPLHF.